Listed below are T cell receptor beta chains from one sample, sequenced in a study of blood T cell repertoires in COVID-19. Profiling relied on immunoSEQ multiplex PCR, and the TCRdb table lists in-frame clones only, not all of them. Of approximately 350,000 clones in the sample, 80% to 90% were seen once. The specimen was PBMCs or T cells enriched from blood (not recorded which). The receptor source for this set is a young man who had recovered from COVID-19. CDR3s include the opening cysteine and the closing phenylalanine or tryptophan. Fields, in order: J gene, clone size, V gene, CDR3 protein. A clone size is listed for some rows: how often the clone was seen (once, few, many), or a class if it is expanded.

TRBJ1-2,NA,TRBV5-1,CASSSAHLQGDDYGYTF
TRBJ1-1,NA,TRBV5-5,CASSFRDRGRSSTEAFF
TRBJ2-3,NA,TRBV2,CASSGRSSILSDTQYF
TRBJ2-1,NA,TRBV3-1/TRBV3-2,CASSHSSGGRVEQFF
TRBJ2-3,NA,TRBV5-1,CASSLAASGRDTQYF
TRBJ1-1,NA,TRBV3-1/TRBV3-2,CASSQDRVGQGTLWGEAFF
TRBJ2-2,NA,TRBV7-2,CASSLGGRVDTGELFF
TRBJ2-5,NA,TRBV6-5,CASSYSIWGGKETQYF
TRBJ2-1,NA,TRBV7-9,CASSFVGSGNEQFF
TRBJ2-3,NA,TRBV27,CASSFYDTQYF
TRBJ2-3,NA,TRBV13,CASSPPGGAMDTQYF
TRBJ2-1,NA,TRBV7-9,CASSLAGAGIEQFF
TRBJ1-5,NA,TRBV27,CASKRQGVGRQPQHF
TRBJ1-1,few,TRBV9,CASSPSGDREGTEAFF
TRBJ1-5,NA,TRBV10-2,CASSGLDGESNQPQHF
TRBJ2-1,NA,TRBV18,CASSPPGTVYAYEQFF
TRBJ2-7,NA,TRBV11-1,CASSYGTSGIKVQYF
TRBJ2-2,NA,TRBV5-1,CASSPPLTGTTGELFF
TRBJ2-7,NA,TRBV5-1,CASSFGGFVAGGEDEQYF
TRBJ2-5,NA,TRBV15,CATSRDRGYQETQYF
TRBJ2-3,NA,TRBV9,CASTSGDSTDTQYF
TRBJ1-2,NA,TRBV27,CASSAGLGGYTF
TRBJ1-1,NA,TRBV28,CASGTGYTEAFF
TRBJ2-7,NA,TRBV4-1,CASSQASGQGAGEQYF
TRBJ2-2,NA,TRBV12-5,CASGLVPSTGELFF
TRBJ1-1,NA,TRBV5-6,CASSSGGKAFF
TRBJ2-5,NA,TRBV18,CASSPMGGEETQYF
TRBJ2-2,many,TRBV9,CASSAILGTGAPTGELFF
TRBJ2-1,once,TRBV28,CASSHGAAGSNEQFF
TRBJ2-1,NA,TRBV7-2,CASSLLREINEQFF
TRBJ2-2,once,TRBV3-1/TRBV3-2,CASSQKAGQNTGELFF
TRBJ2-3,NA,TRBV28,CASSSVWGGSGDTQYF
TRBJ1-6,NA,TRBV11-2,CASSLFSGRRDSPLHF
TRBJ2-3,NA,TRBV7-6,CASSPDRGDTQYF
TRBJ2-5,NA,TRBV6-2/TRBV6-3,CASSYNVEKETQYF
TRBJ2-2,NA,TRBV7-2,CASSFRIAGVGELFF
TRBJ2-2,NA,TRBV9,CASSVNSVTGELFF
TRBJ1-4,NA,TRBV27,CASSLRRGEKLFF
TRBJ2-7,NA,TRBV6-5,CASSSPARGSYEQYF
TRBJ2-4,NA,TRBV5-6,CASGLAKNIQYF
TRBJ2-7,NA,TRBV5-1,CASSSTTGVREQYF
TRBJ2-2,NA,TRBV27,CASASVGGPTGELFF
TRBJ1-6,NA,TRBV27,CASSLIGAANSPLHF
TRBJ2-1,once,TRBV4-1,CASRGTGGINEQFF